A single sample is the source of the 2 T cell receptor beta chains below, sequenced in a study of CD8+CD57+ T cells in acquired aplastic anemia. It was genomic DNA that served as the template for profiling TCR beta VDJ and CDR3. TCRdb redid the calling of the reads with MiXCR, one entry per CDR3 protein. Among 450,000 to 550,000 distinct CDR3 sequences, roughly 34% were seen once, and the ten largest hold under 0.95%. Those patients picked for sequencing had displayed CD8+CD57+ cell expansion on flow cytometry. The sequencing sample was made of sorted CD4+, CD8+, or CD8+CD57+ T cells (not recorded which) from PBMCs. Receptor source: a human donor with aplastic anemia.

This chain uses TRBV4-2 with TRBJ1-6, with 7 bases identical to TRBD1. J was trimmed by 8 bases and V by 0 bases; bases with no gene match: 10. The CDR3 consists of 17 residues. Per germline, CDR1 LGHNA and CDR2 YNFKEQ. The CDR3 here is CASSQDRDETGYSPLHF. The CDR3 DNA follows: TGTGCCAGCAGCCAAGATAGGGATGAGACAGGGTATTCACCCCTCCACTTT.

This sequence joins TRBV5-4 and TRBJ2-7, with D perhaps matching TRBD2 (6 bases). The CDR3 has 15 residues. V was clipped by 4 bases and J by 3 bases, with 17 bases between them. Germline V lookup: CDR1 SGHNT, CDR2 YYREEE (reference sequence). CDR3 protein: CASSPRMGGGYEQYF. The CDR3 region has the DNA TGTGCCAGCAGCCCCCGAATGGGGGGTGGCTACGAGCAGTACTTC.